The 27 T cell receptor beta chains listed next were all sequenced from one sample in a study of blood T cell repertoires in COVID-19. Libraries were prepared by immunoSEQ multiplex PCR; TCRdb keeps only in-frame clonotypes and omits some of them. The sample shows 220,000 or so clones, around 80% of them seen only once. Input material: peripheral blood. The receptors stem from a woman aged 55-70 years who had recovered from COVID-19.

Here the CDR3 DNA reads TGTGCCAGCAGCAGAGCGGGGGGGCTCCTAGATGAGCAGTTCTTC. Amino acid sequence: CASSRAGGLLDEQFF. This rearrangement joins TRBV9 to TRBJ2-1; 10 bases agree with TRBD2. CDR3 length: 15 amino acids. Germline V gene sequence: CDR1 SGDLS, CDR2 YYNGEE. J lost 8 bases, V lost 4 bases, and 9 bases had no gene match.

The V and J genes are TRBV2 and TRBJ2-5, with a possible D match to TRBD1 (5 bases). The germline V gene encodes CDR1 SNHLY and CDR2 FYNNEI. This CDR3 is built from 12 residues. V gave up 10 bases and J gave up 5 bases, with 14 bases separating them. CDR3 in amino acids: CATDDSAETQYF. The CDR3 nucleotides read TGTGCCACCGATGACAGCGCTGAGACCCAGTACTTC.

The gene calls are TRBV19 and TRBJ1-2, with D maybe TRBD1 (5 bases). There are 15 residues in the CDR3. Germline lookup yields CDR1 LNHDA and CDR2 SQIVND (reference sequence). Deletions cut 6 bases from V and 4 bases from J, with 18 bases between. The CDR3, as DNA: TGTGCCAGTAGGATGGGGCAGATCGTAACCTATGGCTACACCTTC. This sequence encodes CASRMGQIVTYGYTF.

V gene TRBV19 combines with J gene TRBJ2-3; 12 bases agree with TRBD1. V shed 0 bases, J shed 6 bases, and the junction held 4 bases outside the gene matches. Germline V gene data show CDR1 as LNHDA and CDR2 as SQIVND (reference sequence). This CDR3 has 16 residues. CDR3 coding DNA: TGTGCCAGTAGTATAGATCCGGGACAGGGGGCCGATACGCAGTATTTT. Its translation is CASSIDPGQGADTQYF.

The rearrangement uses TRBV29-1 and TRBJ2-3; the match to TRBD1 covers 9 bases. Germline CDR1 reads SQVTM; CDR2 reads ANQGSEA. This CDR3 has 14 residues. V shed 7 bases, J shed 0 bases, and the junction held 5 bases outside the gene matches. The CDR3 here is CSGSGTGSTDTQYF. In nucleotides, the CDR3 is TGCAGCGGCTCCGGGACAGGGAGCACAGATACGCAGTATTTT.

The chain recombines TRBV15 with TRBJ2-1; D gene ambiguous. The CDR3 totals 15 residues. V lost 1 base, J lost 7 bases, and 14 bases lay in between. CDR1 and CDR2 (germline): LNHNV, YYDKDF (reference sequence). The CDR3 DNA reads as TGTGCCACCAGCAGAGGTCGGCTCCCAGGAAATGAGCAGTTCTTC. This gives the protein CATSRGRLPGNEQFF.

This chain uses TRBV10-3 with TRBJ2-1; 7 positions match TRBD1. CDR1 is ENHRY, CDR2 SYGVKD, per germline. V dropped 10 bases and J dropped 3; count of bases not matched to a gene: 3. This CDR3 is built from 12 residues. The CDR3: CATGQVYNEQFF. CDR3 bases: TGTGCCACCGGACAGGTCTACAATGAGCAGTTCTTC.

The table lists this clone with a count of one. The genes are TRBV18 and TRBJ1-5; weak D call: TRBD1 (6 bases). The CDR3 length is 12 residues. Looked up from germline, CDR1 is KGHSH and CDR2 is LQKENI. Deletions cut 3 bases from V and 9 bases from J, with 9 bases between. The CDR3 reads CASSPQGLPQHF. The CDR3 coding sequence is TGTGCCAGCTCACCCCAGGGGTTGCCCCAGCATTTT.

The rearrangement links TRBV6-2 or TRBV6-3 to TRBJ2-2; TRBD1 agrees at 9 bases. The CDR3 totals 17 residues. After removal of 6 bases from V and 4 bases from J, the junction contained 12 bases not matched to a gene. Germline assignment: CDR1 MNHEY and CDR2 SVGEGT. The CDR3, as DNA: TGTGCCAGCAGCCCCTACAGGGGGCCTTTTGGCACCGGGGAGCTGTTTTTT. This codes for CASSPYRGPFGTGELFF.

This chain uses TRBV5-6 with TRBJ2-6, with D possibly matching TRBD1 (5 bases). The CDR3 sequence is 17 residues long. The V and J ends lost 0 bases and 1 base respectively, with 11 bases between them. The germline V gene encodes CDR1 SGHDT and CDR2 YYEEEE. Here the CDR3 DNA reads TGTGCCAGCAGCTTGGTAGGGGTGAGATCTGGGGCCAACGTCCTGACTTTC. Translated, it gives CASSLVGVRSGANVLTF.

The rearrangement joins TRBV27 to TRBJ2-1; 8 positions match TRBD2. The CDR3 spans 15 residues. V trimming: 7 bases; J trimming: 3 bases; junction bases outside the gene matches: 8. Germline lookup yields CDR1 MNHEY and CDR2 SMNVEV (reference sequence). The CDR3 DNA reads TGTGCCAGCACAATCCGCGGGGGGATCTACAATGAGCAGTTCTTC. It codes for CASTIRGGIYNEQFF.

This chain joins TRBV5-4 and TRBJ2-2, with 10 bases lining up with TRBD2. V dropped 4 bases and J dropped 4; count of bases not matched to a gene: 10. The length of the CDR3 is 17 residues. CDR1 and CDR2 from the germline V gene are SGHNT and YYREEE (reference sequence). The CDR3 is CASSDPPGLASTGELFF. CDR3 nucleotide sequence: TGTGCCAGCAGCGACCCCCCGGGACTAGCGAGCACCGGGGAGCTGTTTTTT.

The rearrangement links TRBV11-1 to TRBJ2-3; tentative D call: TRBD1 (5 bases). This CDR3 contains 12 residues. CDR1 SGHAT and CDR2 FQDESV come from the germline V gene (reference sequence). V lost 6 bases and J lost 3, with 7 bases in between. CDR3 bases: TGTGCCAGCAGTCAGGGAACAGATACGCAGTATTTT. This sequence encodes CASSQGTDTQYF.

This sequence joins TRBV5-4 and TRBJ1-2; D might be TRBD1 (6 bases). The germline V gene has CDR1 SGHNT and CDR2 YYREEE (reference sequence). The CDR3 loop spans 13 amino acids. V lost 4 bases and J 2 bases, leaving 9 bases between the germline ends. The CDR3 spells CASSTTGNYGYTF. DNA for the CDR3: TGTGCCAGCAGCACCACAGGGAACTATGGCTACACCTTC.

The chain recombines TRBV25-1 with TRBJ2-2; TRBD2 aligns across 9 bases. Losses at the gene ends were 5 bases for V and 4 bases for J; bases not matched to a gene: 2. Germline V gene data show CDR1 as MGHDK and CDR2 as SYGVNS. The CDR3 extends over 14 amino acids. CDR3 protein: CASSLAGVTGELFF. The CDR3 coding sequence is TGTGCCAGCAGTTTAGCGGGGGTCACCGGGGAGCTGTTTTTT.

The chain combines TRBV5-5 with TRBJ1-6; D remains unclear. Deletions cut 8 bases from V and 0 bases from J, with 6 bases between. Germline CDR1 is SGHKS and CDR2 is YYEKEE (reference sequence). The CDR3 totals 13 residues. The CDR3 loop reads CASSSSYNSPLHF. CDR3 bases: TGTGCCAGTTCGAGCTCCTATAATTCACCCCTCCACTTT.

The V and J genes are TRBV19 and TRBJ2-2, with TRBD2 identical over 14 bases. Trimming at V came to 5 bases and at J to 4 bases, leaving 6 bases not matched to a gene. The CDR3 is made up of 17 amino acids. Per germline, CDR1 LNHDA and CDR2 SQIVND (reference sequence). CDR3 nucleotide sequence: TGTGCCAGTAGTTTCGGACTAGCGGGGGGCGGCACCGGGGAGCTGTTTTTT. Its translation is CASSFGLAGGGTGELFF.

This clone has just a few counts. The chain couples TRBV6-2 or TRBV6-3 to TRBJ1-1; D call uncertain. Trimming left V 2 bases short and J 6 bases short, with 13 bases between. CDR3 length: 14 residues. Germline lookup yields CDR1 MNHEY and CDR2 SVGEGT. The CDR3 bases are TGTGCCAGCAGTTACGGTAGTCGACACTCTGAAGCTTTCTTT. It encodes CASSYGSRHSEAFF.

This chain connects TRBV5-1 to TRBJ1-1; TRBD1 is a possible D gene (5 bases). The germline gives CDR1 SGHRS, CDR2 YFSETQ. This CDR3 contains 15 residues. V was trimmed by 5 bases and J by 4 bases, leaving 18 bases between them. CDR3 in amino acids: CASRSATGSGTEAFF. The CDR3 DNA sequence: TGCGCCAGCAGGTCGGCAACAGGTTCAGGCACTGAAGCTTTCTTT.

The V gene is TRBV4-1, the J gene TRBJ1-3; 7 bases map to TRBD1. The CDR3 is 15 residues long. V lost 2 bases to trimming and J lost 0 bases; unmatched junction nucleotides: 1. Germline-derived CDR1 and CDR2 are MGHRA and YSYEKL. The CDR3 nucleotides read TGCGCCAGCAGCCAAAGGACAGGCTCTGGAAACACCATATATTTT. Encoded protein: CASSQRTGSGNTIYF.

The rearrangement joins TRBV4-3 to TRBJ2-2, with D tentatively TRBD2 (6 bases). The length of the CDR3 is 17 residues. Germline loops: CDR1 LGHNA, CDR2 YSLEER. The V end lost 0 bases, the J end lost 2 bases, and 13 bases lay between the germline ends. This CDR3 reads CASSQEGGDLNTGELFF. The CDR3 region has the DNA TGCGCCAGCAGCCAAGAGGGCGGGGACCTTAACACCGGGGAGCTGTTTTTT.

The CDR3 protein is CASSRGGGGSSYNEQFF. CDR3 nucleotide sequence: TGTGCCAGCAGCCGCGGCGGGGGGGGCAGCTCCTACAATGAGCAGTTCTTC. The chain has TRBV9 and TRBJ2-1; 9 bases are a match to TRBD2. The CDR3 has 17 residues. Losses at the gene ends were 4 bases for V and 0 bases for J; bases not matched to a gene: 8. Germline V gives CDR1 SGDLS, CDR2 YYNGEE.

This clone has just one count. CDR3 amino acids: CSVEDDRGYEQYF. The CDR3 coding sequence is TGCAGCGTTGAAGACGACAGGGGATACGAGCAGTACTTC. The rearrangement links TRBV29-1 to TRBJ2-7; 8 bases match TRBD1. Trimming cost V 0 bases and J 4 bases; bases outside gene matches: 2. The CDR3 loop spans 13 amino acids. Germline loops: CDR1 SQVTM, CDR2 ANQGSEA.

The V gene is TRBV29-1, the J gene TRBJ2-3; possible D gene TRBD1, 5 bases. This CDR3 spans 15 amino acids. Trimming stripped 6 bases from V and 0 bases from J, with 16 bases between. The germline V gene has CDR1 SQVTM and CDR2 ANQGSEA. The CDR3 reads CSVVLGDRSTDTQYF. In nucleotides, the CDR3 is TGCAGCGTCGTGTTAGGGGATCGGAGCACAGATACGCAGTATTTT.

The chain joins TRBV5-8 to TRBJ1-1; no definite D call. The V end was cut by 8 bases, the J end by 1 base, with 9 bases between. The CDR3 length is 12 residues. Germline V gene sequence: CDR1 SGHTS, CDR2 YDEGEE. The CDR3 here is CARVSGNTEAFF. In DNA, the CDR3 is TGTGCCAGGGTGAGTGGGAACACTGAAGCTTTCTTT.

This chain joins TRBV9 and TRBJ2-1; D is unclear. Germline V CDR1 and CDR2: SGDLS, YYNGEE. The V end lost 3 bases, the J end lost 0 bases, and 16 bases lay between the germline ends. This CDR3 spans 17 amino acids. The CDR3 region is CASSAEPEVSSYNEQFF. The CDR3 coding sequence is TGTGCCAGCAGCGCCGAGCCCGAGGTCAGCTCCTACAATGAGCAGTTCTTC.

The chain employs TRBV23-1 and TRBJ1-5, with TRBD1 as a possible D gene (5 bases). TRBV23-1 is an ORF, with its function uncertain. V gave up 0 bases and J gave up 4 bases, with 13 bases separating them. The CDR3 consists of 16 residues. CDR3 coding DNA: TGCGCCAGCAGTCAATCGGGACCGGGGAGGAATCAGCCCCAGCATTTT. This codes for CASSQSGPGRNQPQHF.